What follows are 30 T cell receptor beta chains derived from one specimen sequenced in a study of long-term antiretroviral therapy in people with HIV. The run of the v3.0 immunoSEQ assay was at survey level. Assay used: immunoSEQ multiplex PCR; TCRdb lists only in-frame clones, some missing. Here the sample spans 34,000 or so clones, roughly 85% being singletons. Sequences were derived from unsorted PBMCs, sampled around 3.3 years after starting antiretroviral therapy. Every receptor here comes from a young man with HIV.

The J gene is TRBJ2-6, the V gene TRBV9; 8 bases map to TRBD1. V was clipped by 3 bases and J by 4 bases; unmatched bases: 12. CDR1 and CDR2 (germline): SGDLS, YYNGEE. CDR3 length equals 18 residues. CDR3 nucleotides: TGTGCCAGCAGCGACCCCGACAGGGGCTTGGGGGGGGCCAACGTCCTGACTTTC. This translates into CASSDPDRGLGGANVLTF. The full variable domain, with the rest looked up from reference TRBV9 and TRBJ2-6, is DSGVTQTPKHLITATGQRVTLRCSPRSGDLSVYWYQQSLDQGLQFLIQYYNGEERAKGNILERFSAQQFPDLHSELNLSSLELGDSALYFCASSDPDRGLGGANVLTFGAGSRLTVL.

The V and J genes are TRBV2 and TRBJ1-1, with TRBD1 identical over 10 bases. Germline-derived CDR1 and CDR2 are SNHLY and FYNNEI. The CDR3 is 19 amino acids. J was trimmed by 1 base and V by 7 bases; bases with no gene match: 18. Written as DNA, the CDR3 is TGTGCCAGCAACATAATGACCCCGGGACAGGGGACTTCGAACACTGAAGCTTTCTTT. Protein product: CASNIMTPGQGTSNTEAFF. Complete variable domain (other parts from reference TRBV2 and TRBJ1-1): EPEVTQTPSHQVTQMGQEVILRCVPISNHLYFYWYRQILGQKVEFLVSFYNNEISEKSEIFDDQFSVERPDGSNFTLKIRSTKLEDSAMYFCASNIMTPGQGTSNTEAFFGQGTRLTVV.

The V call is TRBV5-1, the J call TRBJ1-2, with TRBD1 identical over 7 bases. Germline V gene data show CDR1 as SGHRS and CDR2 as YFSETQ. The CDR3 contains 17 residues. V shed 3 bases and J 2 bases; nucleotides not matched to a gene: 13. CDR3 bases: TGCGCCAGCAGCTCCCCGGCTCTCGGAGGGGGCAACTATGGCTACACCTTC. Protein sequence: CASSSPALGGGNYGYTF.

The gene calls are TRBV5-1 and TRBJ2-7; 9 bases match TRBD1. This CDR3 contains 13 residues. Looked up from germline, CDR1 is SGHRS and CDR2 is YFSETQ. Germline trimming cut 0 bases from V and 8 bases from J; bases unmatched to any gene: 3. The CDR3 spells CASSLEQGAKQYF. CDR3 DNA: TGCGCCAGCAGCTTGGAACAGGGGGCCAAGCAGTACTTC. The full variable domain, completed using reference TRBV5-1 and TRBJ2-7, is KAGVTQTPRYLIKTRGQQVTLSCSPISGHRSVSWYQQTPGQGLQFLFEYFSETQRNKGNFPGRFSGRQFSNSRSEMNVSTLELGDSALYLCASSLEQGAKQYFGPGTRLTVT.

The chain has TRBV4-1 and TRBJ1-5; tentative D call: TRBD1 (6 bases). V was clipped by 1 base and J by 0 bases, with 10 bases between them. The CDR3 extends over 16 amino acids. Germline CDR1 and CDR2: MGHRA and YSYEKL. CDR3 amino acids: CASSQVDSYSNQPQHF. The CDR3 region has the DNA TGCGCCAGCAGCCAAGTGGACAGCTATAGCAATCAGCCCCAGCATTTT.

The chain joins TRBV7-6 to TRBJ1-1; D is perhaps TRBD1 (5 bases). V was pared by 3 bases and J by 1 base, with 9 bases between. The germline V gene encodes CDR1 SGHVS and CDR2 FNYEAQ. There are 14 residues in the CDR3. The CDR3 sequence is CASSLGRANTEAFF. Here the CDR3 DNA reads TGTGCCAGCAGCTTGGGCAGGGCGAACACTGAAGCTTTCTTT. Supplemented by reference TRBV7-6 and TRBJ1-1, the full variable domain reads GAGVSQSPRYKVTKRGQDVALRCDPISGHVSLYWYRQALGQGPEFLTYFNYEAQQDKSGLPNDRFSAERPEGSISTLTIQRTEQRDSAMYRCASSLGRANTEAFFGQGTRLTVV.

This chain joins TRBV6-6 and TRBJ2-5; no clear D. Germline CDR1 is MNHNY and CDR2 is SVGAGI (reference sequence). V dropped 3 bases and J dropped 5 bases, with 10 bases sitting between them. The CDR3 contains 13 residues. The CDR3 spells CASSYSVLETQYF. As DNA, the CDR3 is TGTGCCAGCAGTTATTCGGTATTGGAGACCCAGTACTTC.

V is TRBV9 and J is TRBJ1-1; D perhaps matches TRBD1 (5 bases). Germline CDR1 is SGDLS and CDR2 is YYNGEE. The CDR3 has 15 amino acids. V lost 4 bases, J lost 1 base, and 14 bases lay in between. DNA for the CDR3: TGTGCCAGCAGCTTAACAGGAAATGCGAACACTGAAGCTTTCTTT. It is translated as CASSLTGNANTEAFF. Together with reference TRBV9 and TRBJ1-1, the CDR3 gives the full variable domain: DSGVTQTPKHLITATGQRVTLRCSPRSGDLSVYWYQQSLDQGLQFLIQYYNGEERAKGNILERFSAQQFPDLHSELNLSSLELGDSALYFCASSLTGNANTEAFFGQGTRLTVV.

The chain joins TRBV4-3 to TRBJ2-7, with 13 bases matching TRBD2. CDR1 is LGHNA, CDR2 YSLEER, per germline. The J segment lost 2 bases and the V segment lost 5 bases, leaving 3 bases of the junction unmatched. This CDR3 has 15 amino acids. CDR3 protein: CASSSGTSGTYEQYF. The CDR3 DNA is TGCGCCAGCAGCTCCGGGACTAGCGGGACCTACGAGCAGTACTTC.

This clone was observed a few times. The CDR3 protein is CASSLGRSGNTEAFF. The CDR3 bases are TGCGCCAGCAGCTTGGGACGGAGTGGGAACACTGAAGCTTTCTTT. The J gene is TRBJ1-1, the V gene TRBV5-1, with unresolved D. The CDR3 length is 15 residues. V shed 0 bases and J shed 1 base, with 10 bases lying between them. The germline CDR1 and CDR2 sequences are SGHRS and YFSETQ.

The J gene is TRBJ1-1, the V gene TRBV15; 8 bases match TRBD1. CDR1 and CDR2 (germline): LNHNV, YYDKDF (reference sequence). The CDR3 is 12 amino acids. V lost 0 bases to trimming and J lost 11 bases; unmatched junction nucleotides: 2. CDR3 DNA: TGTGCCACCAGCAGAGACAGGGGGCGCGCTTTCTTT. Amino acid sequence: CATSRDRGRAFF.

V gene TRBV5-6 combines with J gene TRBJ2-7; 7 bases agree with TRBD1. The germline V gene has CDR1 SGHDT and CDR2 YYEEEE. The CDR3 is 14 amino acids. With V trimmed by 0 bases and J by 3 bases, 3 bases remained unmatched. CDR3 coding DNA: TGTGCCAGCAGCTTGGGACAGGGAAACTACGAGCAGTACTTC. Translated, it gives CASSLGQGNYEQYF.

CDR3 nucleotide sequence: TGTGCCATCAGTGAAACAGATAGCAATCAGCCCCAGCATTTT. Amino acid sequence: CAISETDSNQPQHF. V and J are TRBV10-3 and TRBJ1-5; no clear D gene. CDR1 ENHRY and CDR2 SYGVKD come from the germline V gene. V lost 3 bases to trimming and J lost 0 bases, with 6 bases between them. This CDR3 contains 14 residues.

V gene TRBV9 combines with J gene TRBJ2-7, with no clear D. Per germline, CDR1 SGDLS and CDR2 YYNGEE. V was trimmed by 0 bases and J by 1 base, leaving 11 bases between them. The CDR3 loop spans 15 amino acids. For the CDR3, the DNA is TGTGCCAGCAGCGTAGCTGGGCTTCCTTCCTACGAGCAGTACTTC. This sequence encodes CASSVAGLPSYEQYF.

V is TRBV6-5 and J is TRBJ2-2, with 8 bases identical to TRBD1. CDR1 MNHEY and CDR2 SVGAGI come from the germline V gene. The CDR3 is made up of 15 amino acids. V lost 7 bases to trimming and J lost 1 base; unmatched junction nucleotides: 5. The CDR3 here is CASTGGQGNTGELFF. CDR3 nucleotide sequence: TGTGCCAGCACCGGAGGACAGGGGAACACCGGGGAGCTGTTTTTT.

The genes are TRBV5-1 and TRBJ1-1; no reliable D call. This CDR3 has 15 amino acids. The V gene's germline CDR1 is SGHRS and CDR2 YFSETQ. Trimming took 0 bases from V and 7 from J, leaving 16 bases between them. The CDR3 DNA reads TGCGCCAGCAGCTTGGGGCGGCGGGAGAGAGGTGAAGCTTTCTTT. This gives the protein CASSLGRRERGEAFF.

The rearrangement joins TRBV5-5 to TRBJ1-1, with D hard to call. Germline V CDR1 and CDR2: SGHKS, YYEKEE (reference sequence). V was cut by 2 bases and J by 0 bases, with 8 bases left in between. The length of the CDR3 is 14 residues. DNA for the CDR3: TGTGCCAGCAGCTTTGACGGCATGAACACTGAAGCTTTCTTT. It specifies CASSFDGMNTEAFF.

The table lists this clone with a few counts. This chain uses TRBV19 with TRBJ1-2, with unresolved D. Per the germline V gene, CDR1 is LNHDA and CDR2 is SQIVND (reference sequence). V was clipped by 10 bases and J by 7 bases, with 16 bases between them. The CDR3 is 12 residues long. The CDR3 region is CATREGSIGYTF. CDR3 DNA: TGTGCCACTAGGGAGGGTTCAATTGGCTACACCTTC.

This rearrangement joins TRBV5-6 to TRBJ1-2; 7 nucleotides agree with TRBD1. The CDR3 loop spans 15 amino acids. CDR1 is SGHDT, CDR2 YYEEEE, per germline. With V trimmed by 2 bases and J by 1 base, 5 bases remained unmatched. CDR3 in amino acids: CASSLGTDFNYGYTF. CDR3 DNA: TGTGCCAGCAGCTTAGGGACAGACTTTAACTATGGCTACACCTTC. Full variable domain (missing parts from reference TRBV5-6 and TRBJ1-2): DAGVTQSPTHLIKTRGQQVTLRCSPKSGHDTVSWYQQALGQGPQFIFQYYEEEERQRGNFPDRFSGHQFPNYSSELNVNALLLGDSALYLCASSLGTDFNYGYTFGSGTRLTVV.

The CDR3 nucleotides are TGTGCCAGCAGCTTAGCCCCTAGCACGGGCGAGCAGTACTTC. As protein: CASSLAPSTGEQYF. The J gene is TRBJ2-7, the V gene TRBV7-6; possible D gene TRBD2, 5 bases. V was clipped by 0 bases and J by 6 bases, with 12 bases between them. Per the germline V gene, CDR1 is SGHVS and CDR2 is FNYEAQ. The CDR3 sequence is 14 residues long. Variable domain in full (rest from reference TRBV7-6 and TRBJ2-7): GAGVSQSPRYKVTKRGQDVALRCDPISGHVSLYWYRQALGQGPEFLTYFNYEAQQDKSGLPNDRFSAERPEGSISTLTIQRTEQRDSAMYRCASSLAPSTGEQYFGPGTRLTVT.

The chain uses TRBV13 and TRBJ2-1; TRBD2 matches at 7 bases. With 3 bases clipped from V and 7 bases from J, the junction kept 3 bases outside the gene matches. This CDR3 comprises 13 residues. Per the germline V gene, CDR1 is PRHDT and CDR2 is FYEKMQ (reference sequence). CDR3 protein: CASSLLAGNEQFF. CDR3 in DNA: TGTGCCAGCAGCTTGTTAGCGGGTAATGAGCAGTTCTTC.

The chain is built from TRBV29-1 and TRBJ2-1; 9 positions match TRBD2. In germline, CDR1 is SQVTM, CDR2 ANQGSEA. The CDR3 is made up of 15 amino acids. The V and J ends lost 7 bases and 6 bases, in that order; junction bases with no gene match: 13. The CDR3 DNA follows: TGCAGCGCCGACGGGGTAGCGGGAGTGGGCAATGAGCAGTTCTTC. Residues: CSADGVAGVGNEQFF.

The chain employs TRBV7-9 and TRBJ1-1; 8 nucleotides line up with TRBD1. Germline CDR1 is SEHNR and CDR2 is FQNEAQ (reference sequence). Trimming took 6 bases from V and 0 from J; bases not matched to a gene: 12. This CDR3 is built from 17 residues. This CDR3 reads CASSPQNGQGLNTEAFF. The CDR3, as DNA: TGTGCCAGCAGTCCCCAAAATGGACAGGGATTGAACACTGAAGCTTTCTTT. Full variable domain (outside the CDR3, taken from reference TRBV7-9 and TRBJ1-1): DTGVSQNPRHKITKRGQNVTFRCDPISEHNRLYWYRQTLGQGPEFLTYFQNEAQLEKSRLLSDRFSAERPKGSFSTLEIQRTEQGDSAMYLCASSPQNGQGLNTEAFFGQGTRLTVV.

The rearrangement joins TRBV5-1 to TRBJ1-2; no reliable D call. Germline CDR1 and CDR2: SGHRS and YFSETQ. The CDR3 contains 16 residues. Trimming left V 1 base short and J 6 bases short, with 19 bases between. CDR3 in DNA: TGCGCCAGCAGCTTGAATTCAGACGCCGGCCGGGATGGCTACACCTTC. Amino acid sequence: CASSLNSDAGRDGYTF.

This sequence joins TRBV5-1 and TRBJ1-2; the D gene is possibly TRBD1 (5 bases). V gave up 0 bases and J gave up 0 bases, with 15 bases separating them. Germline V gives CDR1 SGHRS, CDR2 YFSETQ. This CDR3 comprises 17 residues. CDR3 loop: CASSLAQGSPPNYGYTF. As DNA, the CDR3 is TGCGCCAGCAGCTTGGCGCAGGGCAGTCCTCCTAACTATGGCTACACCTTC.

The chain links TRBV19 to TRBJ2-5, with 9 nucleotides matching TRBD2. Germline trimming cut 6 bases from V and 5 bases from J; bases unmatched to any gene: 7. The germline V gene encodes CDR1 LNHDA and CDR2 SQIVND (reference sequence). This CDR3 has 14 amino acids. The CDR3 region is CASSLSGRGETQYF. The CDR3 coding sequence is TGTGCCAGTAGCCTTAGCGGGAGAGGGGAGACCCAGTACTTC. Together with reference TRBV19 and TRBJ2-5, the CDR3 gives the full variable domain: DGGITQSPKYLFRKEGQNVTLSCEQNLNHDAMYWYRQDPGQGLRLIYYSQIVNDFQKGDIAEGYSVSREKKESFPLTVTSAQKNPTAFYLCASSLSGRGETQYFGPGTRLLVL.

This chain joins TRBV5-1 and TRBJ2-1; 11 bases map to TRBD1. The CDR3 totals 15 residues. CDR1 is SGHRS, CDR2 YFSETQ, per germline. V lost 3 bases, J lost 2 bases, and 1 base stayed unmatched. The CDR3 is CASSSGQGAYNEQFF. CDR3 bases: TGCGCCAGCAGCTCGGGACAGGGGGCCTACAATGAGCAGTTCTTC.

The chain employs TRBV6-6 and TRBJ2-3, with TRBD2 matching over 7 bases. Germline V gene sequence: CDR1 MNHNY, CDR2 SVGAGI (reference sequence). V shed 2 bases, J shed 3 bases, and the junction held 8 bases outside the gene matches. The CDR3 runs 16 residues. The CDR3 loop is CASSYRDSGYTDTQYF. In DNA, the CDR3 is TGTGCCAGCAGTTACCGAGATAGCGGGTATACAGATACGCAGTATTTT.

The sample holds one count of this clone. V gene TRBV9 combines with J gene TRBJ2-7, with a tentative D call TRBD2 (5 bases). The CDR3 consists of 15 residues. From germline, CDR1 is SGDLS and CDR2 YYNGEE. V lost 1 base to trimming and J lost 0 bases, with 11 bases between them. The CDR3 bases are TGTGCCAGCAGCGTAAGCGGACCTAGCTCCTACGAGCAGTACTTC. Translation gives CASSVSGPSSYEQYF.

The chain joins TRBV11-2 to TRBJ2-7, with 8 bases identical to TRBD1. The CDR3 totals 14 residues. Germline V gene lookup returns CDR1 SGHAT and CDR2 FQNNGV. J lost 4 bases, V lost 5 bases, and 7 bases had no gene match. The CDR3 DNA reads TGTGCCAGCAGCGTTGGACAGGGTTCATACGAGCAGTACTTC. The encoded protein is CASSVGQGSYEQYF.